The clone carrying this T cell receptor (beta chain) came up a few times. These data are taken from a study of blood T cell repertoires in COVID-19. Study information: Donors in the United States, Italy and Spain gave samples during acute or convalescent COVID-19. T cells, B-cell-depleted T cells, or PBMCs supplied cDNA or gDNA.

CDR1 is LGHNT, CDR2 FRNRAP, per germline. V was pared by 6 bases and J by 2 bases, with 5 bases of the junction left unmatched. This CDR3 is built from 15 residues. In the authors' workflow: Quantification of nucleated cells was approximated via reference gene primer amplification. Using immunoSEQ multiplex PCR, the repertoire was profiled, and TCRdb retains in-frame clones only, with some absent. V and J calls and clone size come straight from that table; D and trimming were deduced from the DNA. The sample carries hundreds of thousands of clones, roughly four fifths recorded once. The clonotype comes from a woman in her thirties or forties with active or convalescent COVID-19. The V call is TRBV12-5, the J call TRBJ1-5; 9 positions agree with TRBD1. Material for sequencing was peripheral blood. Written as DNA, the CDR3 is TGTGCTAGTGGCCCTACAGGGGGCGGCAATCAGCCCCAGCATTTT. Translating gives CASGPTGGGNQPQHF.